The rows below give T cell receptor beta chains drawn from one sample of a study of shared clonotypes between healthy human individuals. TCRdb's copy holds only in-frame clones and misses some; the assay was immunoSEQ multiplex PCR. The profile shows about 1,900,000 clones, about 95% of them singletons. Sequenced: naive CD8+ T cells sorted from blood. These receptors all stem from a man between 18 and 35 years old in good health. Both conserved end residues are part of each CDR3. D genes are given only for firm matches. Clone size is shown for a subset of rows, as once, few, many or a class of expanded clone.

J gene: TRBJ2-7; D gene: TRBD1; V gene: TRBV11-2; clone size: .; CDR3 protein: CASSSFTGGYEQYF; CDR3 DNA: TGTGCCAGCAGCTCATTCACAGGGGGCTACGAGCAGTACTTC
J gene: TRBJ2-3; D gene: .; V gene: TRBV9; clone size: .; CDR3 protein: CASSGLGDTQYF; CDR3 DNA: TGTGCCAGCAGCGGCTTGGGAGATACGCAGTATTTT
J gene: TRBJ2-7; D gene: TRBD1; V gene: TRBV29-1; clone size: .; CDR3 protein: CSVGQGATFYEQYF; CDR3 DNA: TGCAGCGTTGGACAGGGGGCAACCTTTTACGAGCAGTACTTC
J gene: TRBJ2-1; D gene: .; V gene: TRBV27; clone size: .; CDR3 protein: CASSFPGESNEQFF; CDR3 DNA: TGTGCCAGCAGTTTCCCCGGGGAGAGCAATGAGCAGTTCTTC
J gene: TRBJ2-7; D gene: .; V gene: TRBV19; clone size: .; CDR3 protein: CASSMGPISYEQYF; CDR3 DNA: TGTGCCAGTAGTATGGGGCCTATCTCCTACGAGCAGTACTTC
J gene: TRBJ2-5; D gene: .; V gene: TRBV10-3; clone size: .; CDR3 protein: CAVSGLATKETQYF; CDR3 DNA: TGTGCCGTCTCCGGGCTAGCGACGAAAGAGACCCAGTACTTC
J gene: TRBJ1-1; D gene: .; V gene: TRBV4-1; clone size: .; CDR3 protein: CASSPGRDHMNTEAFF; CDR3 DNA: TGCGCCAGCAGCCCCGGCCGGGACCACATGAACACTGAAGCTTTCTTT
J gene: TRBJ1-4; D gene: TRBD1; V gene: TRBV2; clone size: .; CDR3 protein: CASKQLLYWDRNNEKLFF; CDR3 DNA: TGTGCCAGCAAACAGCTCTTGTATTGGGACAGGAATAATGAAAAACTGTTTTTT
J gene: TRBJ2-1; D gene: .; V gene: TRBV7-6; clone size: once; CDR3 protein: CASSFQEHYFEQFF; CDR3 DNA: TGTGCCAGCAGCTTTCAAGAGCACTACTTTGAGCAGTTCTTC
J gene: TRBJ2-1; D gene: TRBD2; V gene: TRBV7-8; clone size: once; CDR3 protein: CASSPGLAGASSYNEQFF; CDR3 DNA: TGTGCCAGCAGCCCGGGACTAGCGGGGGCCAGCTCCTACAATGAGCAGTTCTTC
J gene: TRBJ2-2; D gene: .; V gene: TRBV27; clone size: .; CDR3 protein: CASRGLNTGELFF; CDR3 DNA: TGTGCCAGCAGAGGCCTGAACACCGGGGAGCTGTTTTTT
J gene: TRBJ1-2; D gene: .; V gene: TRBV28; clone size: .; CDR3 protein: CASSLVSGRGLDNYGYTF; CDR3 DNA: TGTGCCAGCAGTTTAGTCTCTGGTCGGGGTTTGGATAACTATGGCTACACCTTC
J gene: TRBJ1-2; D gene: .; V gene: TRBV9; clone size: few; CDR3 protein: CASSVDLGDYGYTF; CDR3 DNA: TGTGCCAGCAGCGTAGATCTGGGAGACTATGGCTACACCTTC
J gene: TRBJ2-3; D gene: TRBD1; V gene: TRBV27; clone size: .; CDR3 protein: CASSSDRVGYSTDTQYF; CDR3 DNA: TGTGCCAGCAGTTCAGACAGGGTAGGGTATAGCACAGATACGCAGTATTTT
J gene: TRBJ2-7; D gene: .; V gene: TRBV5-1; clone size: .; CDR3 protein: CASSSEGGRNEQYF; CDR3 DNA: TGCGCCAGCAGCTCGGAGGGGGGCCGGAACGAGCAGTACTTC
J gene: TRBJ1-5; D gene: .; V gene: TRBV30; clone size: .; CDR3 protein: CAWNRDKGQPQHF; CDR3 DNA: TGTGCCTGGAATCGGGACAAAGGACAGCCCCAGCATTTT
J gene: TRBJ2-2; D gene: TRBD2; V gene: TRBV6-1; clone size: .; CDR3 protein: CASSEKRTSGRTGELFF; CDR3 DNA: TGTGCCAGCAGTGAAAAAAGGACTAGCGGGAGGACCGGGGAGCTGTTTTTT
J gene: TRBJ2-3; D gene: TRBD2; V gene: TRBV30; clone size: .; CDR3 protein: CACPTSGGTDTQYF; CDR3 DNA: TGTGCCTGTCCGACTAGCGGGGGCACAGATACGCAGTATTTT
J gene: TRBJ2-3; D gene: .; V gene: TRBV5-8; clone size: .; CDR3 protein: CASSPDRPPLGTDTQYF; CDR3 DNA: TGTGCCAGCAGCCCTGACAGGCCACCCCTAGGCACAGATACGCAGTATTTT
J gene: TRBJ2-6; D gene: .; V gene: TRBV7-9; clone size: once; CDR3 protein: CASSLSASGANVLTF; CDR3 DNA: TGTGCCAGCAGCTTATCGGCCTCTGGGGCCAACGTCCTGACTTTC
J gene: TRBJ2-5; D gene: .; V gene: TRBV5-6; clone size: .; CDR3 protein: CASSLSGSQETQYF; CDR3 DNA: TGTGCCAGCAGCTTGAGCGGCAGTCAAGAGACCCAGTACTTC
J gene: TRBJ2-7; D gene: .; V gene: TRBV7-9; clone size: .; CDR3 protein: CASSLGRGMYYEQYF; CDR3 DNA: TGTGCCAGCAGCTTAGGGAGAGGGATGTACTACGAGCAGTACTTC
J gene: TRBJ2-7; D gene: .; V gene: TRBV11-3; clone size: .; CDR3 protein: CASSQSWPGHEQYF; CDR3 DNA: TGTGCCAGCAGCCAATCGTGGCCCGGGCACGAGCAGTACTTC
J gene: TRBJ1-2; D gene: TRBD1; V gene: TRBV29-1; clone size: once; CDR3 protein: CSAGTEGYGYTF; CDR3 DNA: TGCAGCGCAGGGACAGAGGGCTATGGCTACACCTTC
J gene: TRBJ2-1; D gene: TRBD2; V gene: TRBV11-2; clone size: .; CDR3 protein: CASSYLRTGTSGNEQFF; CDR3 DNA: TGTGCCAGCAGCTATCTCCGGACCGGGACTAGCGGCAATGAGCAGTTCTTC
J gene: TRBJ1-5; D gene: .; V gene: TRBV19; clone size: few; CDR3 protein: CASSPDVPRQPQHF; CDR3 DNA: TGTGCCAGTAGCCCTGACGTCCCCAGGCAGCCCCAGCATTTT
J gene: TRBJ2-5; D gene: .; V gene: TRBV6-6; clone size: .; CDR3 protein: CASIPGTQETQYF; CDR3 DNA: TGTGCCAGCATCCCAGGGACCCAAGAGACCCAGTACTTC
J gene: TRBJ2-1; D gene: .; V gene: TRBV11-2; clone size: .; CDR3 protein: CASSLEARGNEQFF; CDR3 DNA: TGTGCCAGCAGCTTAGAGGCCAGGGGAAATGAGCAGTTCTTC
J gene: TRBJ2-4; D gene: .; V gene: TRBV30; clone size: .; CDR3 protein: CAWRDIQYF; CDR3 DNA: TGTGCCTGGAGGGACATTCAGTACTTC
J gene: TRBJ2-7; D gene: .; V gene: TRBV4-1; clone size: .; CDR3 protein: CASSQDLPGEPPEQYF; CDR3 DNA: TGCGCCAGCAGCCAAGATTTGCCGGGAGAGCCCCCTGAGCAGTACTTC
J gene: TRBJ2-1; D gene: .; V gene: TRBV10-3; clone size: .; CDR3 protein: CAINTAESYNEQFF; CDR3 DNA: TGTGCCATCAATACGGCGGAATCCTACAATGAGCAGTTCTTC
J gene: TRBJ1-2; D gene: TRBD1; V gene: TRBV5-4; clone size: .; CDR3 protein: CASEGALGYGYTF; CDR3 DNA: TGTGCCAGCGAGGGGGCACTCGGCTATGGCTACACCTTC
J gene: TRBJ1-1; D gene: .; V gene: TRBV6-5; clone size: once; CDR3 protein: CASSSGGSREAFF; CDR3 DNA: TGTGCCAGCAGTTCCGGAGGGAGTCGGGAAGCTTTCTTT
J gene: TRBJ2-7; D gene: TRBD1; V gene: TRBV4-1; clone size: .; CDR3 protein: CASSQQDRGTYEQYF; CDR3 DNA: TGCGCCAGCAGCCAACAGGACAGGGGTACCTACGAGCAGTACTTC
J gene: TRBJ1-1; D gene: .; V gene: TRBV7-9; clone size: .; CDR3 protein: CASSQVSGQNTEAFF; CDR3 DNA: TGTGCCAGCAGTCAAGTTTCCGGACAGAACACTGAAGCTTTCTTT
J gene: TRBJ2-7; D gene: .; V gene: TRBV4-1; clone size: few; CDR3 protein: CASSQTGYEQYF; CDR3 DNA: TGCGCCAGCAGCCAAACCGGGTACGAGCAGTACTTC
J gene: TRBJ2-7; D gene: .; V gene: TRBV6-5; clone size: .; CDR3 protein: CASSYQGPDYEQYF; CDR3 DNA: TGTGCCAGCAGTTATCAAGGACCCGACTACGAGCAGTACTTC
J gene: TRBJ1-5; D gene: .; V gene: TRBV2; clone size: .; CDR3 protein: CASSGEAGGQPQHF; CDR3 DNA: TGTGCCAGCAGTGGTGAGGCAGGAGGGCAGCCCCAGCATTTT